A single sample gave rise to the 28 T cell receptor beta chains below, sequenced in a study of T cell clonotyping in hematopoietic cell transplantation. Produced via immunoSEQ multiplex PCR; TCRdb's table is partial and in-frame only. The sample gives fewer than 50,000 clones, 90% to 95% of which show up once; approximately 0.85% is in the top ten. The sequencing sample was made of peripheral blood mononuclear cells. The receptors come from a woman aged 45-59 years in good health. Some clones in this sample may be carry-over from other donors' samples.

V usage is TRBV4-3 and J usage is TRBJ1-1; 7 bases agree with TRBD1. This CDR3 spans 15 amino acids. CDR1 is LGHNA, CDR2 YSLEER, per germline. V was pared by 6 bases and J by 4 bases, with 11 bases of the junction left unmatched. The CDR3 DNA is TGCGCCAGCAGTCTTGGACCGGGACAGATCACTGAAGCTTTCTTT. It encodes CASSLGPGQITEAFF.

This clone was picked up one time. V usage is TRBV5-6 and J usage is TRBJ1-1; TRBD1 is a possible D gene (6 bases). This CDR3 spans 16 amino acids. The V gene's germline CDR1 is SGHDT and CDR2 YYEEEE. V was shortened by 4 bases and J by 3 bases, with 19 bases between the two germline ends. The CDR3 here is CASSRPGGSFDTEAFF. The CDR3 region has the DNA TGTGCCAGCAGCCGCCCGGGGGGCAGTTTTGACACTGAAGCTTTCTTT. The whole variable domain, remainder taken from reference TRBV5-6 and TRBJ1-1, is DAGVTQSPTHLIKTRGQQVTLRCSPKSGHDTVSWYQQALGQGPQFIFQYYEEEERQRGNFPDRFSGHQFPNYSSELNVNALLLGDSALYLCASSRPGGSFDTEAFFGQGTRLTVV.

The chain recombines TRBV27 with TRBJ2-7, with 7 bases identical to TRBD1. Germline CDR1 reads MNHEY; CDR2 reads SMNVEV (reference sequence). The CDR3 contains 12 residues. V lost 8 bases to trimming and J lost 5 bases; unmatched junction nucleotides: 6. The CDR3: CASEDRAHEQYF. The CDR3 DNA follows: TGTGCCAGCGAAGACAGGGCGCACGAGCAGTACTTC.

V usage is TRBV4-1 and J usage is TRBJ1-1; 7 positions agree with TRBD1. Germline CDR1 and CDR2: MGHRA and YSYEKL. The CDR3 consists of 15 residues. Unmatched junction bases numbered 7, after V lost 3 bases and J lost 3 bases. The CDR3 region has the DNA TGCGCCAGCAGCCAGGAACAGGGGTTTGACACTGAAGCTTTCTTT. This codes for CASSQEQGFDTEAFF.

The J gene is TRBJ2-7, the V gene TRBV5-6, with D possibly TRBD2 on 6 matching bases. CDR1 is SGHDT, CDR2 YYEEEE, per germline. CDR3 length: 14 amino acids. Trimming took off 4 bases at V and 3 bases at J, with 14 bases between the two ends. The CDR3 sequence: CASSVDPGGYEQYF. In DNA, the CDR3 is TGTGCCAGCAGCGTAGACCCCGGGGGCTACGAGCAGTACTTC.

The chain has TRBV7-9 and TRBJ2-5; D gene ambiguous. Germline CDR1 and CDR2: SEHNR and FQNEAQ (reference sequence). The ends were cut back, 1 base at V and 1 base at J, with 7 bases in the middle. The CDR3 is 14 residues long. The CDR3 DNA follows: TGTGCCAGCAGCTTAGGAGATCTCCAAGAGACCCAGTACTTC. Protein product: CASSLGDLQETQYF.

In DNA form, the CDR3 reads TGTGCCAGCACAAGGGACAGGAGTAATGAAAAACTGTTTTTT. Its protein is CASTRDRSNEKLFF. The rearrangement uses TRBV6-1 and TRBJ1-4; TRBD1 matches 8 bases. V shed 7 bases, J shed 4 bases, and the junction held 5 bases outside the gene matches. Germline CDR1 reads MNHNS; CDR2 reads SASEGT. This CDR3 region has 14 residues.

V usage is TRBV6-5 and J usage is TRBJ2-7, with 8 bases identical to TRBD1. In germline, CDR1 is MNHEY, CDR2 SVGAGI. Trimming cost V 6 bases and J 1 base; bases outside gene matches: 5. There are 14 residues in the CDR3. CDR3 amino acids: CASSPRQGSYEQYF. The CDR3 bases are TGTGCCAGCAGCCCTCGACAGGGGTCCTACGAGCAGTACTTC.

This sequence joins TRBV4-1 and TRBJ1-6; 8 nucleotides align to TRBD1. Germline V gene sequence: CDR1 MGHRA, CDR2 YSYEKL. Trimming took 0 bases from V and 2 from J; bases not matched to a gene: 12. The CDR3 loop spans 20 amino acids. This chain's CDR3 is CASSQEPDRASQTYNSPLHF. The CDR3 nucleotides read TGCGCCAGCAGCCAAGAGCCGGACAGGGCTTCCCAAACCTATAATTCACCCCTCCACTTT.

The chain joins TRBV7-8 to TRBJ1-2; D remains unclear. The germline V gene has CDR1 SGHVS and CDR2 FQNEAQ. This CDR3 comprises 12 residues. Trimming pared 1 base from V and 5 bases from J, leaving 5 bases between. The CDR3 is CASSLVSYGYTF. DNA for the CDR3: TGTGCCAGCAGCTTAGTCTCTTATGGCTACACCTTC.

This rearrangement joins TRBV28 to TRBJ2-2; D possibly corresponds to TRBD1 (5 bases). From germline, CDR1 is MDHEN and CDR2 SYDVKM. This CDR3 region has 12 residues. V lost 9 bases, J lost 1 base, and 6 bases lay in between. CDR3 protein: CASTGNTGELFF. For the CDR3, the DNA is TGTGCCAGTACAGGGAACACCGGGGAGCTGTTTTTT.

The V call is TRBV29-1, the J call TRBJ1-2; D may be TRBD1 (6 bases). This CDR3 region has 12 residues. V was trimmed by 5 bases and J by 8 bases, leaving 15 bases between them. Germline CDR1 reads SQVTM; CDR2 reads ANQGSEA. CDR3 loop: CSVQRGALGYTF. The CDR3 DNA reads TGCAGCGTTCAGAGGGGGGCTTTAGGCTACACCTTC.

The chain combines TRBV4-2 with TRBJ2-7; 10 positions agree with TRBD1. The CDR3 contains 14 residues. Germline V gene data show CDR1 as LGHNA and CDR2 as YNFKEQ. The ends lost 3 bases at V and 4 bases at J; junction bases unmatched: 3. The CDR3 region is CASSQRTGGYEQYF. The CDR3 nucleotides are TGTGCCAGCAGCCAGCGGACAGGGGGGTACGAGCAGTACTTC.

This chain uses TRBV4-3 with TRBJ2-4; 8 bases fit TRBD2. This CDR3 has 20 amino acids. The V segment lost 2 bases and the J segment 0 bases; nucleotides outside the gene matches: 15. Germline V gives CDR1 LGHNA, CDR2 YSLEER. As DNA, the CDR3 is TGCGCCAGCAGCCAATTATCGCCGGGGGGGAGGGACCTAGCCAAAAACATTCAGTACTTC. Translating gives CASSQLSPGGRDLAKNIQYF.

V gene TRBV4-2 combines with J gene TRBJ2-1; TRBD1 aligns across 9 bases. Germline CDR1 LGHNA, CDR2 YNFKEQ. The CDR3 consists of 18 residues. V was clipped by 1 base and J by 6 bases; unmatched bases: 13. CDR3 in DNA: TGTGCCAGCAGCCAAGGGACAGGGGACCCTAGCTTGGGCAATGAGCAGTTCTTC. Translating it yields CASSQGTGDPSLGNEQFF.

The chain uses TRBV30 and TRBJ2-3; a possible D gene is TRBD1 (7 bases). The CDR3 loop spans 17 amino acids. Between the trimmed V and J ends, which lost 2 bases and 2 bases, there was a span of 20 bases. Germline V gene sequence: CDR1 GTSNPN, CDR2 SVGIG (reference sequence). This CDR3 reads CAWSPTGGRGPTDTQYF. The DNA for the CDR3 is TGTGCCTGGAGTCCTACCGGGGGAAGGGGGCCCACAGATACGCAGTATTTT.

This CDR3 is CASTGTVSYEQYF. CDR3 coding DNA: TGCGCCAGCACCGGGACGGTCTCCTACGAGCAGTACTTC. The chain joins TRBV5-1 to TRBJ2-7; D is perhaps TRBD1 or TRBD2 (5 bases each). V dropped 6 bases and J dropped 0 bases, with 10 bases sitting between them. CDR1 is SGHRS and CDR2 is YFSETQ in the germline V gene. The CDR3 contains 13 residues.

This chain links TRBV4-2 with TRBJ1-3, with unresolved D. There are 14 residues in the CDR3. From germline, CDR1 is LGHNA and CDR2 YNFKEQ. Trimming shortened V by 3 bases and J by 0 bases, and 6 bases separated the two germline ends. The CDR3 DNA reads TGTGCCAGCAGCCAGGGGAACTCTGGAAACACCATATATTTT. This codes for CASSQGNSGNTIYF.

The chain has TRBV27 and TRBJ2-5; 8 bases match TRBD1. In germline, CDR1 is MNHEY, CDR2 SMNVEV (reference sequence). The V gene end was trimmed by 1 base and the J gene end by 5 bases; junction bases not matched to a gene: 30. This CDR3 comprises 23 residues. For the CDR3, the DNA is TGTGCCAGCAGTTTATTGGGCCGACGTGGGGAAGTTACGGACAGGGTAAATCCGGAGACCCAGTACTTC. Residues: CASSLLGRRGEVTDRVNPETQYF.

This clone was recorded only once. The J gene is TRBJ1-1, the V gene TRBV19; D gene uncertain. Trimming pared 0 bases from V and 6 bases from J, leaving 14 bases between. Per the germline V gene, CDR1 is LNHDA and CDR2 is SQIVND (reference sequence). CDR3 size: 15 residues. CDR3 bases: TGTGCCAGTAGTATAGATCGGCCCCCAAGGTCTGAAGCTTTCTTT. Protein product: CASSIDRPPRSEAFF.

This clone was seen a single time. This chain connects TRBV7-2 to TRBJ2-4; no reliable D call. CDR1 and CDR2 from the germline V gene are SGHTA and FQGNSA. This CDR3 is built from 12 residues. V was cut by 5 bases and J by 12 bases, with 14 bases left in between. The CDR3 DNA sequence: TGTGCCAGCAGCGGCCCGGCACAAACTCAGTACTTC. Protein: CASSGPAQTQYF.

This clone was detected once. The chain combines TRBV19 with TRBJ2-3, with TRBD2 matching 12 bases. J gave up 2 bases and V 5 bases, and 8 bases lay outside the gene matches. CDR3 size: 17 residues. Germline CDR1 reads LNHDA; CDR2 reads SQIVND (reference sequence). This CDR3 is CASSETSGGRYTDTQYF. The CDR3 nucleotides are TGTGCCAGTAGTGAAACTAGCGGGGGGCGCTACACAGATACGCAGTATTTT.

The chain couples TRBV19 to TRBJ1-5; possibly TRBD1 for D (6 bases). Trimming took off 3 bases at V and 0 bases at J, with 18 bases between the two ends. Germline CDR1 and CDR2: LNHDA and SQIVND (reference sequence). The CDR3 sequence is 18 residues long. The CDR3 sequence: CASSMKAGALLSNQPQHF. In nucleotides, the CDR3 is TGTGCCAGTAGTATGAAGGCAGGGGCCCTACTTAGCAATCAGCCCCAGCATTTT.

This sequence joins TRBV6-1 and TRBJ1-5; D gene uncertain. V lost 2 bases to trimming and J lost 3 bases, with 5 bases between them. CDR1 is MNHNS and CDR2 is SASEGT in the germline V gene. This CDR3 has 13 residues. CDR3 nucleotide sequence: TGTGCCAGCAGTGAACTACACAATCAGCCCCAGCATTTT. Protein: CASSELHNQPQHF.

The rearrangement uses TRBV28 and TRBJ1-5, with D possibly being TRBD1 (5 bases). From germline, CDR1 is MDHEN and CDR2 SYDVKM. The CDR3 consists of 17 residues. Between the trimmed V and J ends, which lost 5 bases and 7 bases, there was a span of 24 bases. The CDR3: CASSPRGTGPPGQPQHF. DNA for the CDR3: TGTGCCAGCAGTCCTCGCGGGACGGGTCCTCCTGGGCAGCCCCAGCATTTT.

The CDR3 coding sequence is TGTGCCAGCAGCTCCATCCCGGCGGCAGCGTTTAGCTCTGGAAACACCATATATTTT. Translating gives CASSSIPAAAFSSGNTIYF. The chain couples TRBV11-3 to TRBJ1-3; D is unclear. The V and J ends lost 4 bases and 0 bases respectively, with 22 bases between them. This CDR3 is built from 19 residues. From germline, CDR1 is SGHNT and CDR2 YENEEA. The full variable domain, in which reference TRBV11-3 and TRBJ1-3 provide the parts outside the CDR3, is EAGVVQSPRYKIIEKKQPVAFWCNPISGHNTLYWYLQNLGQGPELLIRYENEEAVDDSQLPKDRFSAERLKGVDSTLKIQPAELGDSAVYLCASSSIPAAAFSSGNTIYFGEGSWLTVV.

The chain combines TRBV19 with TRBJ1-2; D is possibly TRBD1 (5 bases). Germline CDR1 is LNHDA and CDR2 is SQIVND (reference sequence). Between the trimmed V and J ends, which lost 7 bases and 8 bases, there was a span of 20 bases. CDR3 length: 14 residues. CDR3 sequence (DNA): TGTGCCAGTACCCAGGGAGGAGGGATCGCGGGCTACACCTTC. Protein product: CASTQGGGIAGYTF.

The chain is built from TRBV11-2 and TRBJ2-3; TRBD1 agrees at 8 bases. Trimming cost V 1 base and J 4 bases; bases outside gene matches: 10. The CDR3 totals 17 residues. Germline CDR1 SGHAT, CDR2 FQNNGV. CDR3 amino acids: CASSLGGSGGRADTQYF. CDR3 sequence (DNA): TGTGCCAGCAGCTTAGGAGGGTCAGGGGGCCGGGCAGATACGCAGTATTTT.